Included here is one T cell receptor beta chain sequence, with context. Its antigen is unidentified. The PCR ran on 60 Vbeta and 13 Jbeta primers. Repertoires were generated with immunoSEQ multiplex PCR, while TCRdb's copy carries only in-frame clones and drops some. The sample lists more than 95,000 clones, roughly 77% occurring once. These data come from a study of cytomegalovirus exposure and HLA in healthy donors. V lost 1 base, J lost 2 bases, and 2 bases stayed unmatched. Germline V CDR1 and CDR2: LNHNV, YYDKDF (reference sequence). There are 15 residues in the CDR3. General observations from the study: The number of N-insertions in an Asian-associated ancestry cluster was reportedly below the 666-donor mean in a later analysis.

Every donor was a healthy person donating bone marrow. The chain couples TRBV15 to TRBJ1-3; 7 nucleotides agree with TRBD1. Sample: PBMCs. The clonotype comes from a young woman in good health and CMV-seronegative. This chain's CDR3 is CATSRAGTAGNTIYF. CDR3 DNA: TGTGCCACCAGCAGAGCTGGGACAGCTGGAAACACCATATATTTT.